This T cell receptor (beta chain) is drawn from a study of cytomegalovirus exposure and HLA in healthy donors. At the level of the study: In terms of ancestry, the Caucasian-associated cluster contained roughly 81% of the roughly 400 genotyped donors.

Notes on the study in general: Sequencing probably produced one cluster of sequence variants that were highly shared. TCR beta chains numbering 164 were designated cytomegalovirus-associated.

Details on this clone: Its antigen is undetermined.

Primers for the PCR totalled 60 Vbeta and 13 Jbeta. Per the original methods: There were about 80 million unique TCR beta chains by a later count, and 10 million to 12 million of them were shared. Some clones are missing from TCRdb's copy, which holds only in-frame ones; the method was immunoSEQ multiplex PCR. The DNA gave D and trimming, while V, J and clone size come from that table. Here the sample spans approximately 100,000 clones, approximately 71% being singletons. Per the germline V gene, CDR1 is MGHDK and CDR2 is SYGVNS. V lost 7 bases, J lost 0 bases, and 16 bases lay in between. The CDR3 has 16 amino acids.

This clonotype originated in a man aged 35-49 years in good health and CMV-seronegative. The chain links TRBV25-1 to TRBJ1-5, with D possibly being TRBD1 (5 bases). Source material: PBMCs. The CDR3, as DNA: TGTGCCAGCAAAGAAGGTCAGGGCCATAGCAATCAGCCCCAGCATTTT. It encodes CASKEGQGHSNQPQHF.